This T cell receptor beta chain originates from a study of T-cell memory formation after mild COVID-19. Looking at the study overall: TCR clusters were largely donor specific. Study findings and constraints: Of the contracting clones, CD4+ ones lay mainly in CM and EM, and CD8+ ones in EMRA.

Regarding this clonotype: Its antigen remains unknown.

It was 5'RACE with constant-segment primers that produced the TCR alpha and TCR beta cDNA libraries, which carried sample barcodes and UMIs. One entry per CDR3 protein results from TCRdb running MiXCR on the 5' RACE reads. The sample yields about 600,000 distinct CDR3 sequences, about 20% seen once. The sequenced material came from PBMCs or a T cell subset sorted from them (not recorded which). The source is an adult woman who had mild COVID-19 (a few samples of this study predate the infection). Cell type and time point are not known.

The CDR3 nucleotides are TGTGCCAGCAGTGAATGGGCGGGGATCCAGTACTTC. Translation: CASSEWAGIQYF. The chain joins TRBV25-1 to TRBJ2-5; a weak D match, TRBD2 (6 bases). The length of the CDR3 is 12 residues. The V and J ends lost 1 base and 10 bases respectively, with 10 bases between them. Per the germline V gene, CDR1 is MGHDK and CDR2 is SYGVNS.